The 2 T cell receptor beta chains in this list originate from one sample, sequenced in a study of siplizumab effects on memory and regulatory T cells. The data were produced by immunoSEQ multiplex PCR, yet TCRdb's version contains in-frame clones alone and is incomplete. The sample has 70,000 to 90,000 clones; 85% to 90% are singletons. Sequencing was carried out using CD4+ T cells sorted from blood. The receptor set was obtained from a human donor in good health.

V and J are TRBV18 and TRBJ1-2; tentative D call: TRBD1 (5 bases). Germline V lookup: CDR1 KGHSH, CDR2 LQKENI. V gave up 3 bases and J gave up 1 base, with 9 bases separating them. The CDR3 runs to 14 residues. Here the CDR3 reads CASSPGDGNYGYTF. The CDR3 DNA sequence: TGTGCCAGCTCACCGGGGGACGGTAACTATGGCTACACCTTC.

The chain combines TRBV30 with TRBJ2-7, with D tentatively TRBD2 (6 bases). The CDR3 is 13 amino acids. Germline V lookup: CDR1 GTSNPN, CDR2 SVGIG (reference sequence). With 0 bases removed from V and 7 bases from J, the gap between germline ends came to 13 bases. Here the CDR3 DNA reads TGTGCCTGGAGTGTTCAAACCCGGGGGGAGCAGTACTTC. This translates into CAWSVQTRGEQYF.